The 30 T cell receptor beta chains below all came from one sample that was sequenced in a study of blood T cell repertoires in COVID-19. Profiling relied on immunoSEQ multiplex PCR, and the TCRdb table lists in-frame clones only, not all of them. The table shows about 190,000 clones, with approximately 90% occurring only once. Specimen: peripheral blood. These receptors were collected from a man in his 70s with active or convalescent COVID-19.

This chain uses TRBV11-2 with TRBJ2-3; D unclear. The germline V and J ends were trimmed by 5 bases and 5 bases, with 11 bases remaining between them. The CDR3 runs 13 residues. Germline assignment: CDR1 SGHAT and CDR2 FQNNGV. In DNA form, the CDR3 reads TGTGCCAGCAGCCGGTCCCCCGAAGATACGCAGTATTTT. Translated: CASSRSPEDTQYF.

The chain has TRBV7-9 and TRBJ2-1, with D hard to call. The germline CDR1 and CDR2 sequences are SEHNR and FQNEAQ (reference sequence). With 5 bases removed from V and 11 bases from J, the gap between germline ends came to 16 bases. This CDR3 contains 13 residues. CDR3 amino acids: CASSLPLVPQQFF. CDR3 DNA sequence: TGTGCCAGCAGCCTACCCTTGGTCCCGCAGCAGTTCTTC. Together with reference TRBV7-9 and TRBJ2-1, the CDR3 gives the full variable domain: DTGVSQNPRHKITKRGQNVTFRCDPISEHNRLYWYRQTLGQGPEFLTYFQNEAQLEKSRLLSDRFSAERPKGSFSTLEIQRTEQGDSAMYLCASSLPLVPQQFFGPGTRLTVL.

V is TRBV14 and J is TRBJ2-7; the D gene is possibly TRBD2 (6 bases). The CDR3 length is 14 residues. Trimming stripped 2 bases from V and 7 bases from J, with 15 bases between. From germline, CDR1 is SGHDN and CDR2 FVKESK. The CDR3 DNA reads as TGTGCCAGCAGCCAACCGGGACTTACCGAGGAGCAGTACTTC. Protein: CASSQPGLTEEQYF.

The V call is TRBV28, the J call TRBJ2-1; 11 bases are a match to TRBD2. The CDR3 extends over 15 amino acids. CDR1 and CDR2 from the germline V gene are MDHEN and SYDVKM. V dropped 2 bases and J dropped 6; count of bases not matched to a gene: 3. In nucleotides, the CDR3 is TGTGCCAGCAGTTTACTAGCGGGGGGAGGCAATGAGCAGTTCTTC. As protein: CASSLLAGGGNEQFF.

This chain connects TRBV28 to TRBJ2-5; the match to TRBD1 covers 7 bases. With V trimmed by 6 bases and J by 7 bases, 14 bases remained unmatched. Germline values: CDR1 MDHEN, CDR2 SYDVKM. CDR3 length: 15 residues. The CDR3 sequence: CASRHRTGREGTQYF. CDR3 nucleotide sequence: TGTGCCAGCAGGCATCGGACAGGACGAGAGGGGACCCAGTACTTC.

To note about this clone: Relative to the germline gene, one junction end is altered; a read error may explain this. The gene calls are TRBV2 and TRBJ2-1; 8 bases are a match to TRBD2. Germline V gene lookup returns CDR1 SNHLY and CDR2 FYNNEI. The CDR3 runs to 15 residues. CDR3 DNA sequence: TGTGCCAGCAGTCAAGCGGGAGCGCCCCACAATGAGCAGTTCTTC. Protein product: CASSQAGAPHNEQFF.

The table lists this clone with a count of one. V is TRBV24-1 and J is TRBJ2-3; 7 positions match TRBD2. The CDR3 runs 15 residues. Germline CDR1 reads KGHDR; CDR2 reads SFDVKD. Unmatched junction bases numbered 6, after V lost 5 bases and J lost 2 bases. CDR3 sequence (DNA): TGTGCCACCAGTGGCGCTAGCGGCACCACAGATACGCAGTATTTT. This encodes CATSGASGTTDTQYF.

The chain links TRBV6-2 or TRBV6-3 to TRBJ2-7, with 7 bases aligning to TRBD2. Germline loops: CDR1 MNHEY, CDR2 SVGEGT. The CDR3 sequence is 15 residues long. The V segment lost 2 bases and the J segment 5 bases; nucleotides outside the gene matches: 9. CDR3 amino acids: CASSYPGLGTNEQYF. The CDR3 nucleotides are TGTGCCAGCAGTTACCCAGGACTAGGGACGAACGAGCAGTACTTC.

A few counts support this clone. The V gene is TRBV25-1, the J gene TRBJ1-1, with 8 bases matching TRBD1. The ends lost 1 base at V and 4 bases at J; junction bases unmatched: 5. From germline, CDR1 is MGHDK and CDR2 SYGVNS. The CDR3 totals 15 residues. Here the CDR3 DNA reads TGTGCCAGCAGTGAATCAGGGACAGGAGGCACTGAAGCTTTCTTT. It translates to CASSESGTGGTEAFF.

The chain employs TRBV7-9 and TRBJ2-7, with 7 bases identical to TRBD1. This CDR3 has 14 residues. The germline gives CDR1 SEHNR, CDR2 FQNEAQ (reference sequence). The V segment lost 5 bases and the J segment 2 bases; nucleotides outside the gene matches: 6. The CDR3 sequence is CASSGRDRAYEQYF. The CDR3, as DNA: TGTGCCAGCAGCGGCCGGGACAGAGCCTACGAGCAGTACTTC.

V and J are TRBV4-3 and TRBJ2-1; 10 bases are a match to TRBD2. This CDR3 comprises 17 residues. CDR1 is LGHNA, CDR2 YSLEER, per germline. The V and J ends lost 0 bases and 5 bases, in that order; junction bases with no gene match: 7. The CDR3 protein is CASSQEASGRRNNEQFF. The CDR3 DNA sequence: TGCGCCAGCAGCCAAGAGGCTAGCGGGAGACGGAACAATGAGCAGTTCTTC.

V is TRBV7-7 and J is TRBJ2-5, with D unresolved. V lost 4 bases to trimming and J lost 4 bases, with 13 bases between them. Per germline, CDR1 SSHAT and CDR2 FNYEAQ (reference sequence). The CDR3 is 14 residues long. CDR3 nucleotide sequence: TGTGCCAGCAGCTCTGGGTCCCGAGGAGAGACCCAGTACTTC. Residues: CASSSGSRGETQYF.

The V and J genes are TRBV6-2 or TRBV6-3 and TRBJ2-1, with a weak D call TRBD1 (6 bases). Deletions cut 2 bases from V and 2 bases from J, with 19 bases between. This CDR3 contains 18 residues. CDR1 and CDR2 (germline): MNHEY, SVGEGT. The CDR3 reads CASSYPVGWQGTYNEQFF. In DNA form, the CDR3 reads TGTGCCAGCAGTTACCCTGTCGGGTGGCAGGGGACCTACAATGAGCAGTTCTTC.

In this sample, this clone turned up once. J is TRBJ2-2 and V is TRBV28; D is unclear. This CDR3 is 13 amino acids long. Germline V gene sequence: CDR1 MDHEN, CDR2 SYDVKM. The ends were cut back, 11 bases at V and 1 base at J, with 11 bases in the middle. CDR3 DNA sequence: TGTGCCTCGCGCGAGCGGAACACCGGGGAGCTGTTTTTT. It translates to CASRERNTGELFF. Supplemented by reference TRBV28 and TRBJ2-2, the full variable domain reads DVKVTQSSRYLVKRTGEKVFLECVQDMDHENMFWYRQDPGLGLRLIYFSYDVKMKEKGDIPEGYSVSREKKERFSLILESASTNQTSMYLCASRERNTGELFFGEGSRLTVL.

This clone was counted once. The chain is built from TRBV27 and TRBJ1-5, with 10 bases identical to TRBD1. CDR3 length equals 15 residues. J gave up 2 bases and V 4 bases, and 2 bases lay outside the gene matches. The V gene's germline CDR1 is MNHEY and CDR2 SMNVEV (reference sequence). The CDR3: CASSSGTGGNQPQHF. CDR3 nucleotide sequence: TGTGCCAGCAGTTCCGGGACAGGGGGCAATCAGCCCCAGCATTTT.

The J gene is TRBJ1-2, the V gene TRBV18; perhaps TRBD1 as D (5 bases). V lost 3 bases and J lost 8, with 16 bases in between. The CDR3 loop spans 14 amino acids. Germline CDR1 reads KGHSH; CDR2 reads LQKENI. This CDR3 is CASSPLDSPEGYTF. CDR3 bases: TGTGCCAGCTCACCTCTAGACAGCCCGGAGGGCTACACCTTC.

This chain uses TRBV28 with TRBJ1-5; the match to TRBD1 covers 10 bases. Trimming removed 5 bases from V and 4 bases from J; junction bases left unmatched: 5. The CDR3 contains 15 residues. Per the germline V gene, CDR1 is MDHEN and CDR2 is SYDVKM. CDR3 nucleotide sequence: TGTGCCAGCAGTGGGACAGGGGCTAGGAATCAGCCCCAGCATTTT. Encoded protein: CASSGTGARNQPQHF. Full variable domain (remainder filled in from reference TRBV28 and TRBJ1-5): DVKVTQSSRYLVKRTGEKVFLECVQDMDHENMFWYRQDPGLGLRLIYFSYDVKMKEKGDIPEGYSVSREKKERFSLILESASTNQTSMYLCASSGTGARNQPQHFGDGTRLSIL.

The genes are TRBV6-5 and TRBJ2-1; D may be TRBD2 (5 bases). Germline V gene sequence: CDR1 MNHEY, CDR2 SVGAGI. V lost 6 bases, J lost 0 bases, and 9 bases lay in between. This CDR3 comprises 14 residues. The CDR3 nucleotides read TGTGCCAGCAGGGAGGCAGACTCCTACAATGAGCAGTTCTTC. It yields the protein CASREADSYNEQFF.

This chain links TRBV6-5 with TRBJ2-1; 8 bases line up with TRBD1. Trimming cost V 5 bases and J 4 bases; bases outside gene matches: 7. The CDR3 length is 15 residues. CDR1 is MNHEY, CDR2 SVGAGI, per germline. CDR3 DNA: TGTGCCAGCAGTACCGGACAGGGTACTTACAATGAGCAGTTCTTC. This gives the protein CASSTGQGTYNEQFF.

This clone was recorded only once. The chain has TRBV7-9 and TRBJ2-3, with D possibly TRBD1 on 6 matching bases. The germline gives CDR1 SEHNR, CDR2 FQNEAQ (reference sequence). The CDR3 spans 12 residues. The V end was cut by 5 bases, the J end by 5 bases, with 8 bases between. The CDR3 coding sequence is TGTGCCAGCAGCGCGACAGGAGATACGCAGTATTTT. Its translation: CASSATGDTQYF.

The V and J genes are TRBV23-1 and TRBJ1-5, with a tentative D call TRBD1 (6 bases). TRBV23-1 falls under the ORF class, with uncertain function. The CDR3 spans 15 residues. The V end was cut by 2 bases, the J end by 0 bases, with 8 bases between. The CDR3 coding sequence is TGCGCCAGCAGTCAAGGGACATGTAGCAATCAGCCCCAGCATTTT. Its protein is CASSQGTCSNQPQHF.

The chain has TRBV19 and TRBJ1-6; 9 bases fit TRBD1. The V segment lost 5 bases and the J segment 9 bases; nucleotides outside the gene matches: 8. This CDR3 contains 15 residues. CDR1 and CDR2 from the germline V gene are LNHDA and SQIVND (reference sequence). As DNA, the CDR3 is TGTGCCAGTAGTGGAAGACAGGGGGAGGTTTCACCCCTCCACTTT. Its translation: CASSGRQGEVSPLHF. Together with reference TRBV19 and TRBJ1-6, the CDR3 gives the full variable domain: DGGITQSPKYLFRKEGQNVTLSCEQNLNHDAMYWYRQDPGQGLRLIYYSQIVNDFQKGDIAEGYSVSREKKESFPLTVTSAQKNPTAFYLCASSGRQGEVSPLHFGNGTRLTVT.

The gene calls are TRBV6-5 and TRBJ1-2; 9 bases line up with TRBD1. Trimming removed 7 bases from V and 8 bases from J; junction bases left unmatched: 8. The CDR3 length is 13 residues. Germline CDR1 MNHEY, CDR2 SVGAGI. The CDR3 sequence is CASTRTGVGGYTF. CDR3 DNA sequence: TGTGCCAGCACCCGGACAGGGGTAGGGGGCTACACCTTC.

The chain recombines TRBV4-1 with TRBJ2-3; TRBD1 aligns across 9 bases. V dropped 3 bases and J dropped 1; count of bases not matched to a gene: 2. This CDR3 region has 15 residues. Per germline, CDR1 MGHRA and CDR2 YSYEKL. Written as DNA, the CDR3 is TGCGCCAGCAGCCACCGGACAGGGGGCACAGATACGCAGTATTTT. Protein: CASSHRTGGTDTQYF.

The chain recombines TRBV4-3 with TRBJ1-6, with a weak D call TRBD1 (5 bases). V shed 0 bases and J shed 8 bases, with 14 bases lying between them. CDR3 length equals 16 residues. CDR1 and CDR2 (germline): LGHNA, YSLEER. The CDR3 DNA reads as TGCGCCAGCAGCCAAGATCCCGGGGGGAGGGATTCACCCCTCCACTTT. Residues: CASSQDPGGRDSPLHF.

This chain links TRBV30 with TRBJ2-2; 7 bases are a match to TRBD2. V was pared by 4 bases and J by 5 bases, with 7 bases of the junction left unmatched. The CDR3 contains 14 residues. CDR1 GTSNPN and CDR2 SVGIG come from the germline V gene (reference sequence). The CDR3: CAWNLAGVTGELFF. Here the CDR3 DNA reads TGTGCCTGGAATCTTGCGGGGGTAACCGGGGAGCTGTTTTTT.

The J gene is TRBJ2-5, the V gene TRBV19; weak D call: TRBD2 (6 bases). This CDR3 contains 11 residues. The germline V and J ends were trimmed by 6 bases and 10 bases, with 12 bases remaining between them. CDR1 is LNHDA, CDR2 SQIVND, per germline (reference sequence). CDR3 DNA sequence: TGTGCCAGTAGCGCTCCGGGGGTCCAGTACTTC. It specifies CASSAPGVQYF. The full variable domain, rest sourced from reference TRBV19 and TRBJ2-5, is DGGITQSPKYLFRKEGQNVTLSCEQNLNHDAMYWYRQDPGQGLRLIYYSQIVNDFQKGDIAEGYSVSREKKESFPLTVTSAQKNPTAFYLCASSAPGVQYFGPGTRLLVL.

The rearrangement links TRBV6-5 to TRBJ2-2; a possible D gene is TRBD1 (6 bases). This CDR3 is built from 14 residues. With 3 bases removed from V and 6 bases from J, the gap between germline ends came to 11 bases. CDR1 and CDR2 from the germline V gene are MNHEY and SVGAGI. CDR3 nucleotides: TGTGCCAGCAGTTATTCCCAGGGGTCCGGGGAGCTGTTTTTT. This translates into CASSYSQGSGELFF.

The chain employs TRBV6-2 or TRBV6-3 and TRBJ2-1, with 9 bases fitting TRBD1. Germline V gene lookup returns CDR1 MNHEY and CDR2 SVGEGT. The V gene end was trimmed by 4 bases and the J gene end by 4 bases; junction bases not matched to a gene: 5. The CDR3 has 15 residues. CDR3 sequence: CASSWGQGMYNEQFF. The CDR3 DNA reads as TGTGCCAGCAGTTGGGGACAGGGTATGTACAATGAGCAGTTCTTC.

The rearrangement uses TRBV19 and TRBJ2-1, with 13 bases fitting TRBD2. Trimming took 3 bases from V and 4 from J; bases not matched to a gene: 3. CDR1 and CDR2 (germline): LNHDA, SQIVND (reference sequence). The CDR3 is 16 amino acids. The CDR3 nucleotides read TGTGCCAGTAGTATGGGACTAGCGGGGTTATACAATGAGCAGTTCTTC. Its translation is CASSMGLAGLYNEQFF.